One and the same sample provided the 6 T cell receptor beta chains below, sequenced in a study of chemoradiotherapy in HPV16-positive cancers (dated by TCRdb to between 2021 and 2022). The method was the immunoSEQ multiplex PCR assay. Sourced from immuneACCESS, this table was stored by TCRdb with only in-frame sequences that have V and J called. A share of the clones is absent; for the studies checked, an unresolved V gene accounts for under half, and the remainder has no known explanation. In all, the sample holds around 8,000 clones, and around 80% of those were seen once. The ten largest make up roughly 2% of the sample. The biological material was taken from a patient who underwent chemoradiotherapy. These receptor sequences come from a human donor with HPV-associated anogenital cancer.

This clone was recorded only once. For the CDR3, the DNA is TGTGCCAGCAGCTTATACGTGGGGCGAATCAAAGATACGCAGTATTTT. Amino acid sequence: CASSLYVGRIKDTQYF. V gene TRBV7-2 combines with J gene TRBJ2-3, with D tentatively TRBD1 (5 bases). The CDR3 totals 16 residues. CDR1 and CDR2 (germline): SGHTA, FQGNSA. Trimming cost V 2 bases and J 5 bases, with 17 bases left between them.

The genes are TRBV2 and TRBJ2-5, with 9 bases lining up with TRBD1. With V trimmed by 8 bases and J by 5 bases, 6 bases remained unmatched. CDR1 is SNHLY and CDR2 is FYNNEI in the germline V gene. The CDR3 length is 13 residues. The CDR3 loop is CASQDRGYETQYF. In nucleotides, the CDR3 is TGTGCCAGCCAAGACAGGGGGTACGAGACCCAGTACTTC.

The J gene is TRBJ2-3, the V gene TRBV4-1, with a weak D call TRBD2 (7 bases). The CDR3 spans 18 residues. The germline CDR1 and CDR2 sequences are MGHRA and YSYEKL. V was trimmed by 1 base and J by 5 bases, leaving 22 bases between them. Here the CDR3 DNA reads TGCGCCAGCAGCCAAGGGCCCACGCATGGGGGGGCGAAAGATACGCAGTATTTT. This gives the protein CASSQGPTHGGAKDTQYF.

The J gene is TRBJ1-2, the V gene TRBV19; 9 bases map to TRBD1. CDR1 and CDR2 (germline): LNHDA, SQIVND (reference sequence). With V trimmed by 6 bases and J by 2 bases, 4 bases remained unmatched. The CDR3 has 14 amino acids. CDR3 DNA: TGTGCCAGTAGGGGGACAGGGACCAACTATGGCTACACCTTC. It specifies CASRGTGTNYGYTF.

The chain combines TRBV5-8 with TRBJ2-7; 7 positions match TRBD1. The CDR3 runs to 14 residues. The V segment lost 1 base and the J segment 5 bases; nucleotides outside the gene matches: 6. Germline assignment: CDR1 SGHTS and CDR2 YDEGEE. The CDR3 loop reads CASSLSQGVNEQYF. CDR3 DNA: TGTGCCAGCAGCTTGAGCCAGGGGGTAAACGAGCAGTACTTC.

The gene calls are TRBV6-5 and TRBJ2-7, with 9 positions matching TRBD1. CDR1 is MNHEY, CDR2 SVGAGI, per germline. After removal of 0 bases from V and 0 bases from J, the junction contained 3 bases not matched to a gene. CDR3 length: 16 residues. DNA for the CDR3: TGTGCCAGCAGTTACTCCGGGACAGGGCTCTCCTACGAGCAGTACTTC. It is translated as CASSYSGTGLSYEQYF.